Sequencing of this TCR beta chain was carried out in a study of T cells in Graves' hyperthyroidism and ophthalmopathy. It was uncontrolled infection, other autoimmune disease, pregnancy or lactation that excluded patients. Study-wide findings and caveats: Stable hyperthyroidism was told apart from ophthalmopathy by a model built on 13 V-J features. In validation, the model predicted ophthalmopathy. These predictions came a median roughly 6 months before onset.

Many counts were recorded for this clonotype. The antigen is undetermined. Using RNA transcripts as the source, TCR beta CDR3 regions were amplified. Initially, a first-round RT-PCR of the TCR CDR3 employed the HTBI primer set. A single record per CDR3 protein comes from TCRdb applying MiXCR to the multiplex PCR reads. The sample holds 470,000 or so distinct CDR3 sequences; 20% to 25% are singletons and the top ten take around a quarter. The receptor comes from a man younger than 30 with Graves' hyperthyroidism. Sequences were obtained from blood.

CDR3 protein: CASSYKGSGLAKNIQYF. The CDR3 DNA sequence: TGTGCCAGCAGTTATAAGGGCAGCGGGCTAGCCAAAAACATTCAGTACTTC. The V call is TRBV27, the J call TRBJ2-4; perhaps TRBD2 as D (6 bases). With 4 bases removed from V and 0 bases from J, the gap between germline ends came to 16 bases. The CDR3 runs to 17 residues. Germline CDR1 is MNHEY and CDR2 is SMNVEV (reference sequence).